These 8 T cell receptor beta chains share one sample of origin, sequenced in a study of monozygotic twins with inflammatory bowel disease. Reprocessing the 5' RACE reads, TCRdb reports a single entry for every CDR3 protein and omits DNA. In all, the sample yields fewer than 450,000 distinct CDR3 sequences. Sequencing used blood. These receptors all come from a human donor with ulcerative colitis or Crohn's disease, or a healthy co-twin of an affected twin (not recorded which).

The V gene is TRBV21-1, the J gene TRBJ2-7; TCRdb proposes TRBD1, but this gene call is untestable without DNA. TRBV21-1 is a pseudogene segment. There are 14 residues in the CDR3. The CDR3 is CASPVRTGPPRQYF.

The chain uses TRBV7-9 and TRBJ2-5. The CDR3 covers 13 residues. Germline CDR1 reads SEHNR; CDR2 reads FQNEAQ (reference sequence). CDR3 in amino acids: CASSPVYQETQYF.

The V and J genes are TRBV3-1 and TRBJ2-7; TCRdb designates TRBD1, a call that cannot be tested without DNA. CDR1 and CDR2 (germline): LGHDT, YNNKEL (reference sequence). The CDR3 loop spans 16 amino acids. The CDR3 loop is CASSQGPRTGQYEQYF.

The rearrangement links TRBV5-1 to TRBJ1-1; TCRdb gives TRBD1 as the D gene, but with no DNA this cannot be confirmed. Germline values: CDR1 SGHRS, CDR2 YFSETQ. The CDR3 runs 17 residues. The chain's CDR3 is CASSLGGIGTVNTEAFF.

The J gene is TRBJ2-3, the V gene TRBV10-3; TCRdb indicates TRBD1, and absent DNA this call remains unverified. CDR1 and CDR2 from the germline V gene are ENHRY and SYGVKD. The CDR3 spans 14 residues. CDR3 residues: CAIRSGTSPDTQYF.

The chain employs TRBV9 and TRBJ2-5; TCRdb's D call of TRBD1 is untestable without DNA. Germline V lookup: CDR1 SGDLS, CDR2 YYNGEE. This CDR3 is built from 16 residues. The CDR3 is CASSVVTGAQKETQYF.

V usage is TRBV7-9 and J usage is TRBJ1-1; TCRdb outputs TRBD1, but without DNA this stays unchecked. From germline, CDR1 is SEHNR and CDR2 FQNEAQ (reference sequence). The CDR3 loop spans 15 amino acids. CDR3: CASSSPAGWNTEAFF.

This sequence joins TRBV5-5 and TRBJ1-3; the D call from TCRdb, TRBD1, cannot be confirmed without DNA. The germline CDR1 and CDR2 sequences are SGHKS and YYEKEE (reference sequence). The CDR3 has 14 amino acids. CDR3 region: CASASGTTGNTIYF.